The 19 T cell receptor beta chains below come from one sample, sequenced in a study of OX40 agonist ivuxolimab in advanced cancers. Produced via immunoSEQ multiplex PCR; TCRdb's table is partial and in-frame only. The table records approximately 46,000 clones, roughly 80% of them present only once. The specimen comprised CD4+ or CD8+ T cells sorted from blood, sampled in a trial of the OX40 agonist ivuxolimab. These receptors came from an adult with an advanced solid tumor such as melanoma, head and neck, liver or kidney cancer.

The chain couples TRBV30 to TRBJ2-2; 8 bases are a match to TRBD2. Germline V CDR1 and CDR2: GTSNPN, SVGIG (reference sequence). The CDR3 length is 15 residues. J lost 6 bases, V lost 0 bases, and 6 bases had no gene match. CDR3 bases: TGTGCCTGGAGTGTAAAGGCGGGGGGCTCCGGGGAGCTGTTTTTT. This sequence encodes CAWSVKAGGSGELFF.

In its sample, this clone was seen a few times. The J gene is TRBJ1-6, the V gene TRBV7-9; no firm D call. Trimming removed 5 bases from V and 7 bases from J, with 12 bases in between. Germline V gene data show CDR1 as SEHNR and CDR2 as FQNEAQ (reference sequence). CDR3 size: 14 residues. The CDR3 region is CASSRTQRNSPLHF. The CDR3 DNA reads TGTGCCAGCAGCCGGACCCAACGAAATTCACCCCTCCACTTT.

This sequence joins TRBV2 and TRBJ2-7; TRBD2 matches at 9 bases. Germline CDR1 reads SNHLY; CDR2 reads FYNNEI. CDR3 length: 14 amino acids. V trimming: 5 bases; J trimming: 1 base; junction bases outside the gene matches: 3. CDR3 residues: CASSRTSVSYEQYF. CDR3 nucleotides: TGTGCCAGCAGTCGGACTAGCGTTTCCTACGAGCAGTACTTC.

The chain employs TRBV5-1 and TRBJ2-1; D gene uncertain. Looked up from germline, CDR1 is SGHRS and CDR2 is YFSETQ. The CDR3 loop spans 14 amino acids. Trimming took off 0 bases at V and 0 bases at J, with 4 bases between the two ends. CDR3 sequence (DNA): TGCGCCAGCAGCTTGGAGCTCTCCTACAATGAGCAGTTCTTC. This encodes CASSLELSYNEQFF.

V usage is TRBV6-5 and J usage is TRBJ2-1, with a weak D call TRBD2 (5 bases). The V and J ends lost 4 bases and 3 bases respectively, with 16 bases between them. Germline V gene sequence: CDR1 MNHEY, CDR2 SVGAGI. The CDR3 totals 16 residues. CDR3 region: CASSSRTSLGYNEQFF. As DNA, the CDR3 is TGTGCCAGCAGTTCCCGTACTAGTCTCGGCTACAATGAGCAGTTCTTC.

The chain joins TRBV18 to TRBJ2-2, with D unclear. Germline V gene lookup returns CDR1 KGHSH and CDR2 LQKENI. Trimming removed 6 bases from V and 3 bases from J, with 11 bases in between. The CDR3 consists of 14 residues. The CDR3 DNA reads as TGTGCCAGCTCGCGCTCGTGGGACACCGGGGAGCTGTTTTTT. Translating gives CASSRSWDTGELFF.

The chain combines TRBV28 with TRBJ2-3; D is perhaps TRBD2 (6 bases). V shed 3 bases and J shed 2 bases, with 12 bases lying between them. This CDR3 spans 15 amino acids. From germline, CDR1 is MDHEN and CDR2 SYDVKM. CDR3 in DNA: TGTGCCAGCAGTTTTCTAGCGAGGGACACAGATACGCAGTATTTT. It is translated as CASSFLARDTDTQYF.

The chain is built from TRBV20-1 and TRBJ2-3; possibly TRBD1 for D (5 bases). With 6 bases removed from V and 4 bases from J, the gap between germline ends came to 8 bases. The CDR3 is 11 residues long. Germline V CDR1 and CDR2: DFQATT, SNEGSKA (reference sequence). Here the CDR3 DNA reads TGCAGTGCGGGGCAGGCAGATACGCAGTATTTT. It encodes CSAGQADTQYF.

This chain uses TRBV19 with TRBJ2-3, with unresolved D. V gave up 4 bases and J gave up 5 bases, with 10 bases separating them. Germline CDR1 LNHDA, CDR2 SQIVND (reference sequence). The CDR3 spans 13 residues. CDR3 coding DNA: TGTGCCAGTAGTACCCTACCACTAGATACGCAGTATTTT. It encodes CASSTLPLDTQYF.

The J gene is TRBJ2-7, the V gene TRBV5-6; maybe TRBD1 (5 bases). Germline-derived CDR1 and CDR2 are SGHDT and YYEEEE. The CDR3 has 14 amino acids. Trimming took off 1 base at V and 9 bases at J, with 17 bases between the two ends. CDR3 amino acids: CASSLRDSLSMQYF. CDR3 in DNA: TGTGCCAGCAGCTTGAGAGACAGCCTATCCATGCAGTACTTC.

This clone occurred a few times. The rearrangement links TRBV20-1 to TRBJ2-1; D ambiguous. The CDR3 sequence is 11 residues long. Germline-derived CDR1 and CDR2 are DFQATT and SNEGSKA (reference sequence). Trimming cost V 4 bases and J 13 bases, with 14 bases left between them. In DNA form, the CDR3 reads TGCAGTGCTATCCTCGGGTTAGAACAGTTCTTC. This sequence encodes CSAILGLEQFF.

This clone was observed once. This chain connects TRBV5-5 to TRBJ1-1, with TRBD1 matching 7 bases. The trim removed 4 bases at V and 6 bases at J, leaving 6 bases unmatched. The CDR3 covers 13 residues. Germline V lookup: CDR1 SGHKS, CDR2 YYEKEE (reference sequence). The CDR3 DNA is TGTGCCAGCAGCGTTCAGGGGGTGCCTGAAGCTTTCTTT. Translating gives CASSVQGVPEAFF.

This clone has only a few counts. The chain combines TRBV6-6 with TRBJ2-3; D not resolved. The CDR3 is 12 amino acids. V gave up 0 bases and J gave up 5 bases, with 3 bases separating them. The germline gives CDR1 MNHNY, CDR2 SVGAGI (reference sequence). The CDR3 bases are TGTGCCAGCAGTTACTCGAAAGATACGCAGTATTTT. Its protein product is CASSYSKDTQYF.

This sequence joins TRBV4-1 and TRBJ2-2; weak D call: TRBD2 (6 bases). CDR3 length: 15 amino acids. Germline V gene lookup returns CDR1 MGHRA and CDR2 YSYEKL. Trimming cost V 3 bases and J 9 bases, with 17 bases left between them. The CDR3 bases are TGCGCCAGCAGCCAGCGGGGTTTGAGAGGTCGGGAGCTGTTTTTT. Protein: CASSQRGLRGRELFF.

This sequence joins TRBV15 and TRBJ1-2; 8 bases fit TRBD1. V dropped 0 bases and J dropped 6; count of bases not matched to a gene: 6. This CDR3 comprises 15 residues. Germline lookup yields CDR1 LNHNV and CDR2 YYDKDF (reference sequence). The CDR3 bases are TGTGCCACCAGCAGAGATTGGGGCAGGGGGCATGGCTACACCTTC. Translated: CATSRDWGRGHGYTF.

This chain links TRBV6-1 with TRBJ1-5; TRBD1 matches 7 bases. CDR1 and CDR2 from the germline V gene are MNHNS and SASEGT. This CDR3 is built from 14 residues. Trimming cost V 6 bases and J 5 bases; bases outside gene matches: 7. The CDR3 protein is CASSSDRAYQPQHF. The CDR3 coding sequence is TGTGCCAGCAGCTCTGACAGGGCTTATCAGCCCCAGCATTTT.

The chain has TRBV10-3 and TRBJ2-3; D may be TRBD1 (5 bases). The CDR3 contains 15 residues. Germline values: CDR1 ENHRY, CDR2 SYGVKD. The V gene lost 3 bases and the J gene lost 4 bases, with 14 bases spanning the gap. The CDR3 loop is CAISDSQGSSDTQYF. The CDR3 bases are TGTGCCATCAGTGACTCCCAGGGTTCTTCAGATACGCAGTATTTT.

Only one count was recorded for this clone. The chain recombines TRBV16 with TRBJ1-5; no reliable D call. Trimming stripped 0 bases from V and 7 bases from J, with 13 bases between. The CDR3 is made up of 15 amino acids. Germline V gene data show CDR1 as KGHSY and CDR2 as FQNENV. CDR3 loop: CASSQSNANSQPQHF. In nucleotides, the CDR3 is TGTGCCAGCAGCCAATCCAATGCCAATTCACAGCCCCAGCATTTT.

This chain links TRBV2 with TRBJ1-5; the match to TRBD1 covers 7 bases. V shed 1 base, J shed 4 bases, and the junction held 4 bases outside the gene matches. CDR3 size: 15 residues. The germline gives CDR1 SNHLY, CDR2 FYNNEI. This CDR3 is CASSEESTGNQPQHF. The CDR3 nucleotides are TGTGCCAGCAGTGAAGAATCGACAGGGAATCAGCCCCAGCATTTT.